A selection of T cell receptor beta chains follows, all from one sample in a study of shared clonotypes between healthy human individuals. Assay used: immunoSEQ multiplex PCR; TCRdb lists only in-frame clones, some missing. The table includes hundreds of thousands of clones, 74% detected once. Source material: memory CD4+ T cells sorted from blood. Every receptor here comes from a woman in her thirties in good health. CDR3s include the opening cysteine and the closing phenylalanine or tryptophan. A D gene is named only where the DNA matches it firmly. Size is omitted from some rows. Given values are once, few, many or a class for expanded clones.

size: .
J: TRBJ1-2
V: TRBV7-9
D: .
CDR3: CASSRSRLGFTNYGYTF
DNA: TGTGCCAGCAGCCGAAGCCGCTTGGGTTTTACTAACTATGGCTACACCTTC

size: few
J: TRBJ2-1
V: TRBV10-3
D: .
CDR3: CAISDRSGAYNEQFF
DNA: TGTGCCATCAGTGATAGGAGCGGAGCTTACAATGAGCAGTTCTTC

size: .
J: TRBJ1-1
V: TRBV21-1
D: .
CDR3: CASSKGGIEAFF
DNA: TGTGCCAGCAGCAAAGGAGGGATTGAAGCTTTCTTT

size: .
J: TRBJ2-7
V: TRBV5-1
D: TRBD1
CDR3: CASRDRPYEQYF
DNA: TGCGCCAGCAGGGACAGGCCCTACGAGCAGTACTTC

size: .
J: TRBJ1-2
V: TRBV28
D: .
CDR3: CASVTRRDPSYGYTF
DNA: TGTGCCAGCGTCACCCGTCGGGACCCCTCCTATGGCTACACCTTC

size: once
J: TRBJ2-7
V: TRBV27
D: TRBD2
CDR3: CASSLGSGKNEQYF
DNA: TGTGCCAGCAGTTTAGGGAGCGGGAAGAACGAGCAGTACTTC

size: .
J: TRBJ1-4
V: TRBV19
D: .
CDR3: CASRWGATNEKLFF
DNA: TGTGCCAGTAGATGGGGGGCAACTAATGAAAAACTGTTTTTT

size: many
J: TRBJ1-2
V: TRBV9
D: .
CDR3: CASSVGSENYGYTF
DNA: TGTGCCAGCAGCGTAGGATCAGAGAACTATGGCTACACCTTC

size: .
J: TRBJ2-7
V: TRBV25-1
D: TRBD1
CDR3: CASSESVRGQEQYF
DNA: TGTGCCAGCAGTGAATCGGTCAGGGGGCAAGAGCAGTACTTC

size: .
J: TRBJ2-1
V: TRBV28
D: .
CDR3: CASSFSGRDFRRNEQFF
DNA: TGTGCCAGCAGTTTTTCGGGACGGGACTTTCGTCGCAATGAGCAGTTCTTC

size: .
J: TRBJ1-5
V: TRBV15
D: TRBD1
CDR3: CATSRDGDRGQPQHF
DNA: TGTGCCACCAGCAGAGACGGGGACAGGGGCCAGCCCCAGCATTTT

size: few
J: TRBJ1-1
V: TRBV6-6
D: .
CDR3: CASKDDGGYTEAFF
DNA: TGTGCCAGCAAGGACGATGGGGGGTACACTGAAGCTTTCTTT

size: .
J: TRBJ1-3
V: TRBV13
D: TRBD1
CDR3: CASSLDSQGAVGNTIYF
DNA: TGTGCCAGCAGCTTAGACAGCCAGGGGGCCGTCGGAAACACCATATATTTT

size: few
J: TRBJ2-1
V: TRBV30
D: .
CDR3: CAWTTAGSSYNEQFF
DNA: TGTGCCTGGACTACGGCGGGGAGCTCCTACAATGAGCAGTTCTTC

size: .
J: TRBJ2-3
V: TRBV18
D: TRBD1
CDR3: CASSPWAGTGLDTQYF
DNA: TGTGCCAGCTCACCATGGGCCGGGACAGGGTTAGATACGCAGTATTTT

size: .
J: TRBJ2-3
V: TRBV6-4
D: .
CDR3: CASSDSPGTDTQYF
DNA: TGTGCCAGCAGTGACTCGCCAGGCACAGATACGCAGTATTTT

size: .
J: TRBJ2-5
V: TRBV5-1
D: .
CDR3: CASSLATVIFQETQYF
DNA: TGCGCCAGCAGCTTGGCCACAGTAATCTTCCAAGAGACCCAGTACTTC

size: .
J: TRBJ1-2
V: TRBV20-1
D: .
CDR3: CSASASYGYTF
DNA: TGCAGTGCTAGTGCCAGCTATGGCTACACCTTC

size: .
J: TRBJ2-3
V: TRBV4-1
D: TRBD1
CDR3: CASAGTGVDTQYF
DNA: TGCGCCAGCGCCGGGACAGGGGTTGATACGCAGTATTTT

size: .
J: TRBJ2-3
V: TRBV30
D: .
CDR3: CAWSSGADTQYF
DNA: TGTGCCTGGAGTTCAGGGGCAGATACGCAGTATTTT

size: .
J: TRBJ2-6
V: TRBV7-3
D: TRBD2
CDR3: CASSSRGDRSLGSGANVLTF
DNA: TGTGCCAGCAGCTCCCGGGGGGATCGAAGCTTAGGGTCTGGGGCCAACGTCCTGACTTTC

size: once
J: TRBJ2-3
V: TRBV5-4
D: .
CDR3: CASSLGAGTGDTQYF
DNA: TGTGCCAGCAGCTTGGGGGCCGGTACTGGGGATACGCAGTATTTT

size: .
J: TRBJ1-4
V: TRBV5-1
D: .
CDR3: CASSFSLGYEKLFF
DNA: TGCGCCAGCAGCTTCTCCTTGGGCTATGAAAAACTGTTTTTT

size: .
J: TRBJ1-6
V: TRBV27
D: .
CDR3: CASWASSSYNSPLHF
DNA: TGTGCCAGCTGGGCGTCGAGCTCCTATAATTCACCCCTCCACTTT

size: .
J: TRBJ1-5
V: TRBV6-1
D: .
CDR3: CASSGRLGTVANQPQHF
DNA: TGTGCCAGCAGTGGACGGTTAGGGACGGTAGCAAATCAGCCCCAGCATTTT

size: once
J: TRBJ2-3
V: TRBV6-5
D: TRBD1
CDR3: CASSWTGGSDTQYF
DNA: TGTGCCAGCAGTTGGACAGGGGGCTCGGATACGCAGTATTTT

size: few
J: TRBJ1-2
V: TRBV6-6
D: .
CDR3: CASSRDRNYGYTF
DNA: TGTGCCAGCAGTCGGGACCGGAACTATGGCTACACCTTC

size: .
J: TRBJ2-7
V: TRBV28
D: TRBD1
CDR3: CASSLAQGPPPYEQYF
DNA: TGTGCCAGCAGTTTGGCACAGGGGCCCCCTCCCTACGAGCAGTACTTC

size: .
J: TRBJ1-5
V: TRBV2
D: .
CDR3: CASRGGTRDQPQHF
DNA: TGTGCCAGCAGGGGGGGAACTAGGGATCAGCCCCAGCATTTT

size: .
J: TRBJ1-2
V: TRBV28
D: .
CDR3: CASSITGNYGYTF
DNA: TGTGCCAGCAGTATAACAGGGAACTATGGCTACACCTTC

size: few
J: TRBJ2-7
V: TRBV9
D: .
CDR3: CASSALYEQYF
DNA: TGTGCCAGCAGCGCCCTCTACGAGCAGTACTTC

size: .
J: TRBJ2-7
V: TRBV6-5
D: .
CDR3: CASSYGLLVYEQYF
DNA: TGTGCCAGCAGTTACGGGCTATTGGTATACGAGCAGTACTTC

size: .
J: TRBJ2-5
V: TRBV29-1
D: .
CDR3: CSVRQLQETQYF
DNA: TGCAGCGTAAGACAGCTCCAAGAGACCCAGTACTTC

size: .
J: TRBJ2-1
V: TRBV10-2
D: TRBD2
CDR3: CASSESTGLLYNEQFF
DNA: TGCGCCAGCAGTGAGTCCACGGGACTACTTTACAATGAGCAGTTCTTC

size: .
J: TRBJ1-1
V: TRBV10-3
D: TRBD1
CDR3: CAISPGGQHTEAFF
DNA: TGTGCCATCAGTCCAGGGGGGCAGCACACTGAAGCTTTCTTT

size: once
J: TRBJ1-4
V: TRBV27
D: TRBD1
CDR3: CASSGTGDNEKLFF
DNA: TGTGCCAGCAGCGGGACAGGGGATAATGAAAAACTGTTTTTT

size: .
J: TRBJ2-7
V: TRBV15
D: .
CDR3: CATSRGNSYEQYF
DNA: TGTGCCACCAGCCGGGGCAACTCCTACGAGCAGTACTTC

size: .
J: TRBJ2-7
V: TRBV28
D: TRBD2
CDR3: CASSLSSGGSYEQYF
DNA: TGTGCCAGCAGTTTGTCTAGCGGGGGATCCTACGAGCAGTACTTC